Here is one TCR beta chain with its context. Per the original data handling: Quantification of nucleated cells was approximated via reference gene primer amplification. Libraries were prepared by immunoSEQ multiplex PCR; TCRdb keeps only in-frame clonotypes and omits some of them. Clone size and V and J calls were adopted from that table, with D and trimming inferred from the DNA. The sample yields under 450,000 clones, 80% to 90% seen once. This sample was included in a study of blood T cell repertoires in COVID-19. Study-level background: There were acute and convalescent COVID-19 samples, and they came from the United States, Italy and Spain. Sources were T cells, B-cell-depleted T cells, or PBMCs; the material itself was cDNA or gDNA.

Cohort 3 donors counted as recovered after two negative PCRs, clearance, or resolved symptoms. The CDR3 extends over 14 amino acids. Germline V gives CDR1 SGHTA, CDR2 FQGNSA. The V gene lost 5 bases and the J gene lost 1 base, with 11 bases spanning the gap. Sequenced material: PBMCs or T cells enriched from blood (not recorded which). The receptor was isolated from a man aged 25 to 45 who had recovered from COVID-19. This chain joins TRBV7-2 and TRBJ2-5; possible D gene TRBD1, 5 bases. CDR3 DNA: TGTGCCAGCAGCATTTCGACAGTCCAAGAGACCCAGTACTTC. It translates to CASSISTVQETQYF.